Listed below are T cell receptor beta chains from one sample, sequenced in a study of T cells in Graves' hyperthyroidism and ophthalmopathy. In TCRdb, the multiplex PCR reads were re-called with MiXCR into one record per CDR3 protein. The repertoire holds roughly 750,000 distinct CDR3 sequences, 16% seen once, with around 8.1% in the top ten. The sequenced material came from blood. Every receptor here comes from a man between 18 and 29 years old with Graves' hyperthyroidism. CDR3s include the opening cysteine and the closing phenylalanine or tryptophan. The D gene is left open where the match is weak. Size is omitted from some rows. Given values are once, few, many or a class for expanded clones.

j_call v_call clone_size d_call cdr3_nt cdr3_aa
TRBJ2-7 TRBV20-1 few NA TGCAGTGCTCCGACAGGCCTTCACTACGGCGAGCAGTACTTC CSAPTGLHYGEQYF
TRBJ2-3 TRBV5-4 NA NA TGTGCCAGCAGCTTTTCTGCTGGCACAGATACGCAGTATTTT CASSFSAGTDTQYF
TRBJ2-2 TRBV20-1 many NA TGCAGTGCTAGAGGGGCCAGCCTTGACACCGGGGAGCTGTTTTTT CSARGASLDTGELFF
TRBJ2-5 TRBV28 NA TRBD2 TGTGCCAGCAGTTTTCGACTAGCGGGAGTGAGGGAGACCCAGTACTTC CASSFRLAGVRETQYF
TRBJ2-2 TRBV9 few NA TGTGCCAGCAGCGTAGGGGCCACCGGGGGCGGCACCGGGGAGCTGTTTTTT CASSVGATGGGTGELFF
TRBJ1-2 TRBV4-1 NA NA TGCGCCAGCAGCCAAGTTGAGAACTCGCCCGCTAACTATGGCTACACCTTC CASSQVENSPANYGYTF
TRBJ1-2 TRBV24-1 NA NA TGTGCCACCAGTGACCCTGGACAGAGTAACTATGGCTACACCTTC CATSDPGQSNYGYTF
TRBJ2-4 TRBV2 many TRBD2 TGTGCCAGCAGTGTCGGAGCGGGAGTATTTAACATTCAGTACTTC CASSVGAGVFNIQYF
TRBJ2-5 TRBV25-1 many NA TGTGCCAGCAGTGGCTACTCTGGGAGCGCGAAAGGGGGAGAGACCCAGTACTTC CASSGYSGSAKGGETQYF
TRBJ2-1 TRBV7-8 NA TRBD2 TGCGCCAGCAGTCGGACTAGCGGGAGGACCTCCTACAATGAGCAGTTCTTC CASSRTSGRTSYNEQFF
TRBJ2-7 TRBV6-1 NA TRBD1 TGTGCCAGCAGTGAAGCTGACAGGGGGGCCCACGAGCAGTACTTC CASSEADRGAHEQYF
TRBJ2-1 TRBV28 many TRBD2 TGTGCCAGCAGTTTATTGACTAGCGCCCACAATGAGCAGTTCTTC CASSLLTSAHNEQFF
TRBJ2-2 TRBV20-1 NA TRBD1 TGCAGTGCTAGAGATCGGACAGGGGGATACACCGGGGAGCTGTTTTTT CSARDRTGGYTGELFF